This is a list of T cell receptor beta chains from one sample in a study of cytomegalovirus exposure and HLA in healthy donors. Clones were sequenced by immunoSEQ multiplex PCR, and TCRdb holds only the in-frame ones, with some missing. This table holds about 160,000 clones, about four fifths found once. The sequenced material came from PBMCs. The receptor source for this set is a man aged 45 to 65 in good health and CMV-seropositive. The CDR3 runs from the conserved cysteine through the conserved F or W. A D gene is named only where the DNA matches it firmly. Clone size is not always given. Where it is, it says once, few, many or a class for expanded clones.

V: TRBV6-5; D: TRBD1; J: TRBJ2-5; size: -; CDR3: CASSDRAVETQYF; DNA: TGTGCCAGCAGTGACAGGGCAGTTGAGACCCAGTACTTC
V: TRBV5-1; D: -; J: TRBJ2-1; size: -; CDR3: CASQNPSGSGGEQFF; DNA: TGCGCCAGCCAGAACCCTTCCGGGAGTGGGGGGGAGCAGTTCTTC
V: TRBV7-9; D: TRBD2; J: TRBJ2-1; size: -; CDR3: CASSLGPSGVYNEQFF; DNA: TGTGCCAGCAGCTTAGGTCCTAGCGGCGTCTACAATGAGCAGTTCTTC
V: TRBV5-8; D: TRBD2; J: TRBJ2-5; size: once; CDR3: CASSPPGTSRETQYF; DNA: TGTGCCAGCAGCCCCCCCGGGACTAGCAGGGAGACCCAGTACTTC
V: TRBV5-1; D: -; J: TRBJ2-2; size: few; CDR3: CASSLHGGANTGELFF; DNA: TGCGCCAGCAGCCTGCATGGCGGGGCGAACACCGGGGAGCTGTTTTTT
V: TRBV2; D: -; J: TRBJ1-4; size: -; CDR3: CASAYEKLFF; DNA: TGTGCCAGCGCGTATGAAAAACTGTTTTTT
V: TRBV6-4; D: -; J: TRBJ1-5; size: -; CDR3: CASMLLYSNQPQHF; DNA: TGTGCCAGCATGTTGCTCTATAGCAATCAGCCCCAGCATTTT
V: TRBV30; D: -; J: TRBJ1-1; size: few; CDR3: CAWSNGLYTEAFF; DNA: TGTGCCTGGAGCAATGGACTGTACACTGAAGCTTTCTTT
V: TRBV28; D: TRBD1; J: TRBJ2-1; size: -; CDR3: CASRGPGQGISYNEQFF; DNA: TGTGCCAGCAGGGGGCCGGGACAGGGGATCTCCTACAATGAGCAGTTCTTC
V: TRBV11-2; D: -; J: TRBJ1-3; size: -; CDR3: CASSLETGGNTIYF; DNA: TGTGCCAGCAGCTTAGAAACAGGGGGAAACACCATATATTTT
V: TRBV5-1; D: TRBD2; J: TRBJ2-5; size: -; CDR3: CASMPGGGETQYF; DNA: TGCGCCAGCATGCCGGGGGGGGGAGAGACCCAGTACTTC
V: TRBV18; D: TRBD2; J: TRBJ2-5; size: -; CDR3: CASSPMTSGQETQYF; DNA: TGTGCCAGCTCACCAATGACTAGCGGCCAAGAGACCCAGTACTTC
V: TRBV29-1; D: -; J: TRBJ1-2; size: few; CDR3: CSVERQGNYGYTF; DNA: TGCAGCGTTGAAAGGCAGGGTAACTATGGCTACACCTTC
V: TRBV7-2; D: TRBD1; J: TRBJ1-5; size: -; CDR3: CASSLSGGRDQPQHF; DNA: TGTGCCAGCAGCTTGTCAGGGGGTAGAGATCAGCCCCAGCATTTT
V: TRBV9; D: -; J: TRBJ2-7; size: -; CDR3: CASSEGGGGNEQYF; DNA: TGTGCCAGCAGCGAGGGAGGTGGAGGGAACGAGCAGTACTTC
V: TRBV6-5; D: -; J: TRBJ1-1; size: -; CDR3: CASSRGGNTEAFF; DNA: TGTGCCAGCAGCCGCGGAGGGAACACTGAAGCTTTCTTT
V: TRBV7-2; D: -; J: TRBJ2-5; size: -; CDR3: CASSLGNSWETQYF; DNA: TGTGCCAGCAGCTTAGGAAATAGCTGGGAGACCCAGTACTTC
V: TRBV10-2; D: -; J: TRBJ2-7; size: -; CDR3: CASSQLDSYEQYF; DNA: TGCGCCAGCAGTCAACTCGACTCCTACGAGCAGTACTTC
V: TRBV6-1; D: -; J: TRBJ1-5; size: few; CDR3: CASSPSADSNQPQHF; DNA: TGTGCCAGCAGTCCCTCAGCGGATAGCAATCAGCCCCAGCATTTT
V: TRBV19; D: TRBD1; J: TRBJ1-1; size: -; CDR3: CASRQGQGRGGTEAFF; DNA: TGTGCCAGTAGACAGGGACAGGGACGAGGTGGCACTGAAGCTTTCTTT
V: TRBV2; D: TRBD2; J: TRBJ2-1; size: -; CDR3: CASSDGTSGNNEQFF; DNA: TGTGCCAGCAGTGATGGGACTAGCGGGAACAATGAGCAGTTCTTC
V: TRBV7-2; D: -; J: TRBJ1-5; size: -; CDR3: CASSRNRDQPQHF; DNA: TGTGCCAGCAGCCGGAACAGGGATCAGCCCCAGCATTTT
V: TRBV6-1; D: -; J: TRBJ1-1; size: -; CDR3: CASTMTENTEAFF; DNA: TGTGCCAGCACCATGACAGAGAACACTGAAGCTTTCTTT
V: TRBV6-4; D: -; J: TRBJ1-1; size: -; CDR3: CASRAGTQNTEAFF; DNA: TGTGCCAGCAGGGCCGGGACACAGAACACTGAAGCTTTCTTT
V: TRBV28; D: -; J: TRBJ1-4; size: -; CDR3: CASSSAPGATNEKLFF; DNA: TGTGCCAGCAGTTCCGCACCGGGAGCAACTAATGAAAAACTGTTTTTT
V: TRBV4-1; D: -; J: TRBJ1-3; size: few; CDR3: CASSQTHSGNTIYF; DNA: TGCGCCAGCAGCCAGACACACTCTGGAAACACCATATATTTT
V: TRBV27; D: -; J: TRBJ2-7; size: -; CDR3: CASTRPMGVLRSVYVQYF; DNA: TGTGCCAGCACCAGACCCATGGGAGTTTTAAGGTCGGTCTACGTGCAGTACTTC
V: TRBV19; D: TRBD1; J: TRBJ1-4; size: -; CDR3: CASSFPGQGTLFF; DNA: TGTGCCAGTAGTTTTCCGGGACAGGGTACACTGTTTTTT
V: TRBV5-1; D: -; J: TRBJ2-5; size: -; CDR3: CASSFGQGETQYF; DNA: TGCGCCAGCAGCTTTGGGCAGGGGGAGACCCAGTACTTC
V: TRBV10-3; D: TRBD2; J: TRBJ2-3; size: -; CDR3: CAIRGTSGDTQYF; DNA: TGTGCCATCAGGGGGACTAGCGGCGATACGCAGTATTTT
V: TRBV4-1; D: TRBD2; J: TRBJ2-7; size: -; CDR3: CASSQEFGTRYSYEQYF; DNA: TGCGCCAGCAGCCAAGAATTTGGGACTAGATATTCCTACGAGCAGTACTTC
V: TRBV7-9; D: TRBD2; J: TRBJ2-3; size: few; CDR3: CASSFTSGKDTQYF; DNA: TGTGCCAGCAGCTTCACTAGCGGGAAAGATACGCAGTATTTT
V: TRBV28; D: TRBD2; J: TRBJ2-3; size: -; CDR3: CASSGAGIADTQYF; DNA: TGTGCCAGCAGTGGAGCGGGAATCGCAGATACGCAGTATTTT
V: TRBV28; D: -; J: TRBJ2-7; size: -; CDR3: CASSLFRTGSYEQYF; DNA: TGTGCCAGCAGTTTATTCCGGACGGGATCGTACGAGCAGTACTTC
V: TRBV4-2; D: -; J: TRBJ1-4; size: -; CDR3: CASSQEVGGANEKLFF; DNA: TGTGCCAGCAGCCAAGAGGTGGGGGGGGCTAATGAAAAACTGTTTTTT
V: TRBV11-2; D: -; J: TRBJ1-1; size: -; CDR3: CASSLEQNTEAFF; DNA: TGTGCCAGCAGCTTAGAACAGAACACTGAAGCTTTCTTT
V: TRBV29-1; D: -; J: TRBJ1-1; size: few; CDR3: CSVLAYRTQWSEAFF; DNA: TGCAGCGTGCTCGCTTATCGGACTCAATGGTCTGAAGCTTTCTTT